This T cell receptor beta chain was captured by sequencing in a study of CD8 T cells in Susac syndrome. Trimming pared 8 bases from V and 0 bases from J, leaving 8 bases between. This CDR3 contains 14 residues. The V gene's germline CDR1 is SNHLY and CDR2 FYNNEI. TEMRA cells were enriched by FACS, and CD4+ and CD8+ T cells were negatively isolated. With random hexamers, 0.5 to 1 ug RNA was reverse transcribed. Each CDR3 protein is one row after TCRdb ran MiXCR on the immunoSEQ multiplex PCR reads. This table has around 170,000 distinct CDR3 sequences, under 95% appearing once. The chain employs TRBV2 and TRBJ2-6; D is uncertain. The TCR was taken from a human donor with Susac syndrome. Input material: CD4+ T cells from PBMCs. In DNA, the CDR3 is TGTGCCAGCTCAGTGGACTCTGGGGCCAACGTCCTGACTTTC. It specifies CASSVDSGANVLTF.